These 12 T cell receptor beta chains came from one sample sequenced in a study of T cells after yellow fever vaccination. TCRdb analysed the 5' RACE reads with MiXCR anew, one entry per CDR3 protein. The data contain around 50,000 distinct CDR3 sequences, 5% to 7% of them singletons. This specimen consisted of PBMCs, either bulk or a sorted T-cell subset (CD4+, CD8+, memory, or dextramer-sorted; not recorded which), obtained 45 days after the yellow fever booster vaccination. The receptors derive from a man under 40 who received the YFV17D yellow fever vaccine.

This clonotype was seen repeatedly, ten times or more. The rearrangement joins TRBV7-9 to TRBJ2-7; TRBD1 might be the D (7 bases). The germline V gene has CDR1 SEHNR and CDR2 FQNEAQ (reference sequence). With 5 bases removed from V and 2 bases from J, the gap between germline ends came to 16 bases. The length of the CDR3 is 15 residues. The CDR3 spells CASSPDRDSPYEQYF. CDR3 coding DNA: TGTGCCAGCAGCCCTGACAGGGACTCTCCCTACGAGCAGTACTTC.

This clonotype came up many times. This sequence joins TRBV7-6 and TRBJ2-3, with 8 bases aligning to TRBD2. Germline values: CDR1 SGHVS, CDR2 FNYEAQ. Unmatched junction bases numbered 3, after V lost 2 bases and J lost 2 bases. The CDR3 is made up of 15 amino acids. CDR3 bases: TGTGCCAGCAGCTTAACTAGCGGCCTCACAGATACGCAGTATTTT. It translates to CASSLTSGLTDTQYF.

Points on this clonotype: It may be a read error: a sequence one base away is much more abundant. The chain recombines TRBV12-3 or TRBV12-4 with TRBJ2-2; 7 nucleotides match TRBD2. This CDR3 is 15 amino acids long. Trimming removed 6 bases from V and 6 bases from J; junction bases left unmatched: 10. CDR3 region: CASRKAGATAGELFF. CDR3 nucleotide sequence: TGTGCCAGCAGGAAGGCGGGAGCTACGGCCGGGGAGCTGTTTTTT.

This chain connects TRBV7-2 to TRBJ2-7; 15 nucleotides agree with TRBD2. Germline V gene data show CDR1 as SGHTA and CDR2 as FQGNSA. Unmatched junction bases numbered 5, after V lost 4 bases and J lost 7 bases. CDR3 length: 15 residues. CDR3 region: CASSSRTSGRGEQYF. The DNA for the CDR3 is TGTGCCAGCAGCTCAAGGACTAGCGGGAGGGGGGAGCAGTACTTC. Variable domain in full (rest from reference TRBV7-2 and TRBJ2-7): GAGVSQSPSNKVTEKGKDVELRCDPISGHTALYWYRQSLGQGLEFLIYFQGNSAPDKSGLPSDRFSAERTGGSVSTLTIQRTQQEDSAVYLCASSSRTSGRGEQYFGPGTRLTVT.

This clonotype was counted a few times. This rearrangement joins TRBV7-9 to TRBJ1-4; TRBD1 is a possible D gene (6 bases). This CDR3 has 14 amino acids. Trimming took 0 bases from V and 8 from J, leaving 10 bases between them. Germline values: CDR1 SEHNR, CDR2 FQNEAQ (reference sequence). CDR3 in amino acids: CASSLAQGNEKLFF. Here the CDR3 DNA reads TGTGCCAGCAGCTTAGCGCAGGGGAACGAAAAACTGTTTTTT.

V usage is TRBV2 and J usage is TRBJ2-5, with a possible D match to TRBD2 (6 bases). CDR1 is SNHLY and CDR2 is FYNNEI in the germline V gene. CDR3 length: 14 amino acids. V shed 4 bases and J shed 0 bases, with 9 bases lying between them. CDR3 sequence reads: CASSATRNQETQYF. In DNA, the CDR3 is TGTGCCAGCAGTGCGACTAGGAACCAAGAGACCCAGTACTTC.

V usage is TRBV4-3 and J usage is TRBJ2-6; TRBD1 aligns across 9 bases. From germline, CDR1 is LGHNA and CDR2 YSLEER. Trimming at V came to 1 base and at J to 1 base, leaving 5 bases not matched to a gene. The CDR3 is 18 residues long. CDR3 in DNA: TGCGCCAGCAGCCAAGGGGACAGGGCTTTATCTGGGGCCAACGTCCTGACTTTC. This encodes CASSQGDRALSGANVLTF.

This clonotype was picked up many times. The gene calls are TRBV15 and TRBJ2-5; D is unresolved. Trimming left V 2 bases short and J 7 bases short, with 20 bases between. The CDR3 contains 16 residues. Per the germline V gene, CDR1 is LNHNV and CDR2 is YYDKDF (reference sequence). The CDR3 DNA reads as TGTGCCACCAGCAGAAAGTCGAAGGGCCCAGTGGGGACCCAGTACTTC. Translated: CATSRKSKGPVGTQYF.

This clonotype was detected many times. This chain links TRBV30 with TRBJ1-6; D is perhaps TRBD1 (5 bases). The V gene's germline CDR1 is GTSNPN and CDR2 SVGIG (reference sequence). The CDR3 is made up of 13 amino acids. Trimming took off 5 bases at V and 7 bases at J, with 12 bases between the two ends. The CDR3 region has the DNA TGTGCCTGGGCCGAGACAGACAATTCACCCCTCCACTTT. As protein: CAWAETDNSPLHF.

The V gene is TRBV27, the J gene TRBJ1-5; 9 positions agree with TRBD1. The CDR3 is 14 residues long. The V and J ends lost 6 bases and 6 bases, in that order; junction bases with no gene match: 6. Germline CDR1 and CDR2: MNHEY and SMNVEV (reference sequence). The CDR3 protein is CASSHRTGAQPQHF. The DNA for the CDR3 is TGTGCCAGCAGCCATCGGACAGGGGCTCAGCCCCAGCATTTT.

This clonotype has ten or more counts. This chain uses TRBV20-1 with TRBJ2-7, with D hard to call. Germline CDR1 is DFQATT and CDR2 is SNEGSKA (reference sequence). This CDR3 region has 14 residues. Here the CDR3 reads CRPAAGTANYEQYF. CDR3 coding DNA: TGCAGACCGGCCGCAGGAACGGCCAACTACGAGCAGTACTTC.

This clonotype was counted many times. This chain links TRBV29-1 with TRBJ2-1; TRBD2 matches at 7 bases. Germline CDR1 SQVTM, CDR2 ANQGSEA. Trimming at V came to 5 bases and at J to 9 bases, leaving 7 bases not matched to a gene. This CDR3 has 12 residues. The CDR3 loop reads CSVRLATGEQFF. Written as DNA, the CDR3 is TGCAGCGTTCGACTAGCCACCGGTGAGCAGTTCTTC.